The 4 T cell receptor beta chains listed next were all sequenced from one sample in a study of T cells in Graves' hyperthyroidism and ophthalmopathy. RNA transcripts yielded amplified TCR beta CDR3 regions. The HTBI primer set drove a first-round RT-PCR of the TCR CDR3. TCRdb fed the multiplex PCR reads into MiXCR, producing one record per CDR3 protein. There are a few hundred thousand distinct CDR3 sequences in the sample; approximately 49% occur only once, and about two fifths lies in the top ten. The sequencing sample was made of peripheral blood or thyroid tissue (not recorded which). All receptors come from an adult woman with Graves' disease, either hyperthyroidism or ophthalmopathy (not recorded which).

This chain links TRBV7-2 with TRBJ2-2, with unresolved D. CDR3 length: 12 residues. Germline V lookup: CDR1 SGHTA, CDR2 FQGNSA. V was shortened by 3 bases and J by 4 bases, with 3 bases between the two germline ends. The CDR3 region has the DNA TGTGCCAGCAGCTTCTTCACCGGGGAGCTGTTTTTT. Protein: CASSFFTGELFF.

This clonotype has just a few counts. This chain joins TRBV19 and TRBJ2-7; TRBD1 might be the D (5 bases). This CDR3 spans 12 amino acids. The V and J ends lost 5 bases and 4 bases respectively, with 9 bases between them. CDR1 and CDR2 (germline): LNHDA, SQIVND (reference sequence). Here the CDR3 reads CASSFRVYEQYF. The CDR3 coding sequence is TGTGCCAGTAGTTTCAGGGTATACGAGCAGTACTTC.

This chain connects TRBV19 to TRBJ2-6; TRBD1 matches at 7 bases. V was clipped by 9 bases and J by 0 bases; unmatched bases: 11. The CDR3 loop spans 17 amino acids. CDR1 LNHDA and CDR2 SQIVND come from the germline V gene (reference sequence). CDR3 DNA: TGTGCCAGCTCACCAAGGGGGCAGGGCTCTGGGGCCAACGTCCTGACTTTC. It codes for CASSPRGQGSGANVLTF.

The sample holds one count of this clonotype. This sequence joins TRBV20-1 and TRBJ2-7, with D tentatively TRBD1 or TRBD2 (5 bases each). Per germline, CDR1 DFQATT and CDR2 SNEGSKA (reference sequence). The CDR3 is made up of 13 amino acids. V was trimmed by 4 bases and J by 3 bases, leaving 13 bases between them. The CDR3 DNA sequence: TGCAGTGCTAAGGGACCCCCACGCTACGAGCAGTACTTC. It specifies CSAKGPPRYEQYF.